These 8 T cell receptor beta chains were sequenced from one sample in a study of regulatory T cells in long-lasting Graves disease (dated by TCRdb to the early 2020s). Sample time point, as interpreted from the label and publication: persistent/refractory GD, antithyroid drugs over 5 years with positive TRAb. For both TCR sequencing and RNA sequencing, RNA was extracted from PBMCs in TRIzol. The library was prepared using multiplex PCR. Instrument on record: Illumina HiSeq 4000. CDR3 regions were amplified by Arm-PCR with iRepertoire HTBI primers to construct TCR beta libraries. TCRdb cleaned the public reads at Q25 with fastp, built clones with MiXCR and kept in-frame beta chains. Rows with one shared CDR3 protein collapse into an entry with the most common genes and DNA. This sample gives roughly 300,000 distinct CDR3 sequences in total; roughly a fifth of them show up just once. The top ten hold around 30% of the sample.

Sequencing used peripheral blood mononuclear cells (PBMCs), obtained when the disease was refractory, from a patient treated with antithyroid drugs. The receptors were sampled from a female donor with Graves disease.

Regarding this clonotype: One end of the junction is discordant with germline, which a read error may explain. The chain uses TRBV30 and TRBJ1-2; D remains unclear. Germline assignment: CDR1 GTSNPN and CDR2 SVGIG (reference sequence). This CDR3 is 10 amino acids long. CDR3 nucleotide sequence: TGTGCCTGGAGTGAGGTTTTTTGGGCCTTC. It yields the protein CAWSEVFWAF.

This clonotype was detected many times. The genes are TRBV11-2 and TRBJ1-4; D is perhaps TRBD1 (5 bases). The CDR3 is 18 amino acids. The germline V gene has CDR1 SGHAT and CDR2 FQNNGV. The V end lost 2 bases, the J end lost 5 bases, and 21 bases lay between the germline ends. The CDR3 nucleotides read TGTGCCAGCAGCTTAAGTAGTTTCGGACACATAAGCAATGAAAAACTGTTTTTT. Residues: CASSLSSFGHISNEKLFF.

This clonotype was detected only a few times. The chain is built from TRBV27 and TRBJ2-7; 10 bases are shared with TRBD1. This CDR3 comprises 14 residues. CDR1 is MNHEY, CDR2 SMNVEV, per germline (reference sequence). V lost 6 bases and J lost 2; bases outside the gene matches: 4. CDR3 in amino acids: CASRLGTGAYEQYF. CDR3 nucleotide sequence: TGTGCCAGCAGGCTCGGGACAGGGGCCTACGAGCAGTACTTC.

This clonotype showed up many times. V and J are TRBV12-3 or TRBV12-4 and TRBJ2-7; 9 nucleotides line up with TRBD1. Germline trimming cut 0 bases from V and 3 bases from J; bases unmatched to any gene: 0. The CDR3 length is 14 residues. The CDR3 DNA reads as TGTGCCAGCAGTTTAGCGGGACAGGGCTACGAGCAGTACTTC. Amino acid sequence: CASSLAGQGYEQYF.

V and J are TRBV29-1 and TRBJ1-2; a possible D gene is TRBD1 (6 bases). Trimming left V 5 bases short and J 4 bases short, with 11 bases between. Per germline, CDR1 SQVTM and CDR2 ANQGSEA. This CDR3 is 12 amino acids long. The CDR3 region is CSVRTAFYGYTF. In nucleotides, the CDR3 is TGCAGCGTTCGGACAGCTTTCTATGGCTACACCTTC.

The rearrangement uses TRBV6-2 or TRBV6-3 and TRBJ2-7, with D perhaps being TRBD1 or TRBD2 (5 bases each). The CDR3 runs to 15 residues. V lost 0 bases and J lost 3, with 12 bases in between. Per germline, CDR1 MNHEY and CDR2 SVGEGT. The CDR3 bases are TGTGCCAGCAGTTACTCGAGGGGTCAAGGCTACGAGCAGTACTTC. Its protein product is CASSYSRGQGYEQYF.

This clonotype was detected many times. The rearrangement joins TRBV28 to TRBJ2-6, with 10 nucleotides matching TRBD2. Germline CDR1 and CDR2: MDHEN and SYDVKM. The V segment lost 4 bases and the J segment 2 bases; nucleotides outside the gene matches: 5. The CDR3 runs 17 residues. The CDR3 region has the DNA TGTGCCAGCAGTTCCCTAGCGGGAGAAGCTGGGGCCAACGTCCTGACTTTC. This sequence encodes CASSSLAGEAGANVLTF. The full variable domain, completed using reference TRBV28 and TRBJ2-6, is DVKVTQSSRYLVKRTGEKVFLECVQDMDHENMFWYRQDPGLGLRLIYFSYDVKMKEKGDIPEGYSVSREKKERFSLILESASTNQTSMYLCASSSLAGEAGANVLTFGAGSRLTVL.

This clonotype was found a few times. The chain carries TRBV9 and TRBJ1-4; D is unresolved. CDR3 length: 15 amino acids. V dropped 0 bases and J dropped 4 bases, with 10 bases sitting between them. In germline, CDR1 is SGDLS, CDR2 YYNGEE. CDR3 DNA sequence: TGTGCCAGCAGCGTAGCACCGAGCCTTAATGAAAAACTGTTTTTT. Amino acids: CASSVAPSLNEKLFF.